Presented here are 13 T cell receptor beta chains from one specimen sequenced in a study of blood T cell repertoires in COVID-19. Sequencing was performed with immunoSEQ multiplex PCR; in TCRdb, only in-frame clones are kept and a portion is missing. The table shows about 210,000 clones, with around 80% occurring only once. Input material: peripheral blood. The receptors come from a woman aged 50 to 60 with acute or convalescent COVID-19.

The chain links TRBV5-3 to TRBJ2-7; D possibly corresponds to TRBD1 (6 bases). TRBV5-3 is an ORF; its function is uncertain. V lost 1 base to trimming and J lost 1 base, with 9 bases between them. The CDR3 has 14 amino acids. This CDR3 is CARSLRDISYEQYF. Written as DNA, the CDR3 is TGTGCCAGAAGCTTGCGGGACATATCCTACGAGCAGTACTTC.

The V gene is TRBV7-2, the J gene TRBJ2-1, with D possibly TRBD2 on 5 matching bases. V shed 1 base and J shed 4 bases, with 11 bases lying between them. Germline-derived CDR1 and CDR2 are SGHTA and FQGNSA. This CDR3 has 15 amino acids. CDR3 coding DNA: TGTGCCAGCAGCTTAGGAGCCGACTATTACAATGAGCAGTTCTTC. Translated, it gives CASSLGADYYNEQFF.

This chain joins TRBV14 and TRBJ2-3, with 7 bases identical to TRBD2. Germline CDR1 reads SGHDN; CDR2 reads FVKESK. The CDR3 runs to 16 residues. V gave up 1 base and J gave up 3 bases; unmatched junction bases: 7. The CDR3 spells CASSQAAGAPTDTQYF. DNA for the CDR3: TGTGCCAGCAGCCAAGCGGCGGGAGCGCCGACAGATACGCAGTATTTT.

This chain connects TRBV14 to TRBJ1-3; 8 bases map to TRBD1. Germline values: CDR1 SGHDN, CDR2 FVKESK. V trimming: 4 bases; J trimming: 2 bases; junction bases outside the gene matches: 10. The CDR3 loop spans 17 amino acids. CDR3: CASSLLTGDYAGNTIYF. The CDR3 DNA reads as TGTGCCAGCAGCCTACTGACAGGGGATTATGCTGGAAACACCATATATTTT.

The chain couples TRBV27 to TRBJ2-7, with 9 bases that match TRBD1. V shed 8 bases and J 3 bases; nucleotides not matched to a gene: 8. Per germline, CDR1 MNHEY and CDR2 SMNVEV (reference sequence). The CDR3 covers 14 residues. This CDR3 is CASGRQGESYEQYF. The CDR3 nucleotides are TGTGCCAGCGGCCGACAGGGGGAAAGCTACGAGCAGTACTTC.

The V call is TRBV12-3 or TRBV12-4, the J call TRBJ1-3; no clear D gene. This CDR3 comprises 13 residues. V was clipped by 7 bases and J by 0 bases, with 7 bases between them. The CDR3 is CASTAFSGNTIYF. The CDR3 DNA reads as TGTGCCAGCACCGCGTTCTCTGGAAACACCATATATTTT.

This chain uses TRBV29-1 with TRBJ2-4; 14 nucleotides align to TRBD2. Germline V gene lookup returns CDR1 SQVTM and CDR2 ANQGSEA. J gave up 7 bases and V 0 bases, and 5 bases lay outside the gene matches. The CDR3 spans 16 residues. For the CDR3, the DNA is TGCAGCGTTGAAGAAGGGACTAGCGGGAGAATGAACATTCAGTACTTC. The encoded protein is CSVEEGTSGRMNIQYF.

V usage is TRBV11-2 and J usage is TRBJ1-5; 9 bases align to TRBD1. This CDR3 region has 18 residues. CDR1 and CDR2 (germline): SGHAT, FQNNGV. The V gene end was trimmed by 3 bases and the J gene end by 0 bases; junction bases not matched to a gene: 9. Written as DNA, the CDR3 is TGTGCCAGCAGCTTGGTCCGGGACAGGGTTTATAGCAATCAGCCCCAGCATTTT. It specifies CASSLVRDRVYSNQPQHF.

CDR3 protein: CASSFPQGYTDTQYF. Here the CDR3 DNA reads TGTGCCAGCAGTTTTCCACAGGGATACACAGATACGCAGTATTTT. V and J are TRBV28 and TRBJ2-3, with D perhaps TRBD1 (6 bases). The CDR3 spans 15 residues. Germline V gene sequence: CDR1 MDHEN, CDR2 SYDVKM. Deletions cut 3 bases from V and 2 bases from J, with 12 bases between.

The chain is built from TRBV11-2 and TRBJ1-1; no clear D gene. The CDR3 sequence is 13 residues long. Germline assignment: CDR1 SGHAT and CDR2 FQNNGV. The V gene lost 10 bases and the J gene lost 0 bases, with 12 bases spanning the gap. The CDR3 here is CATGRVMNTEAFF. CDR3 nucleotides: TGTGCCACTGGGCGGGTCATGAACACTGAAGCTTTCTTT.

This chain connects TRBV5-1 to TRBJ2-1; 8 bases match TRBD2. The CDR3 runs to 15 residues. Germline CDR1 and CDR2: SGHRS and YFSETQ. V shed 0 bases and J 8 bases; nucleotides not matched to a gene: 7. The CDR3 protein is CASSLVPTSADEQFF. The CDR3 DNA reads TGCGCCAGCAGCTTGGTCCCGACTAGCGCGGATGAGCAGTTCTTC.

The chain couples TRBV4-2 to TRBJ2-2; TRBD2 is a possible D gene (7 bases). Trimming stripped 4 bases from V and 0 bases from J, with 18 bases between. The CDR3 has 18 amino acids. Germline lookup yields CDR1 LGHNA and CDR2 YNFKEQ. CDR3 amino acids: CASSRGASGVANTGELFF. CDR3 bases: TGTGCCAGCAGCCGGGGGGCTAGCGGAGTCGCGAACACCGGGGAGCTGTTTTTT.

The CDR3 bases are TGTGCCAGCAGTGGGGGGGGGACAAGGTCCTACGAGCAGTACTTC. The encoded protein is CASSGGGTRSYEQYF. This rearrangement joins TRBV2 to TRBJ2-7, with D possibly being TRBD2 (7 bases). The CDR3 length is 15 residues. Germline V gene data show CDR1 as SNHLY and CDR2 as FYNNEI. Trimming cost V 4 bases and J 1 base, with 14 bases left between them.